This T cell receptor (beta chain) was recovered during a study of cytomegalovirus exposure and HLA in healthy donors. Findings of the study overall: Rates of TCR association differed by HLA locus in a later analysis, with DRB1 highest and HLA-C lowest. Most CMV-associated TCR beta chains were later found to appear HLA-restricted.

A multiplex PCR was run with 60 Vbeta primers and 13 Jbeta primers. The repertoire was sequenced with immunoSEQ multiplex PCR; TCRdb's copy has only in-frame clones and lacks some. In the table there are fewer than 150,000 clones, about 86% of which are singletons. From germline, CDR1 is MNHEY and CDR2 SVGAGI. The V and J ends lost 7 bases and 0 bases respectively, with 13 bases between them. The CDR3 totals 15 residues. This clone was seen once. Its target is unknown. This sequence was found in a man aged 40-49 years in good health and CMV-seropositive. This sequence joins TRBV6-5 and TRBJ1-3; D is ambiguous. Sequencing was done on a sample of PBMCs. This chain's CDR3 is CASTSGGSSGNTIYF. Here the CDR3 DNA reads TGTGCCAGCACCTCAGGTGGCAGCTCTGGAAACACCATATATTTT.